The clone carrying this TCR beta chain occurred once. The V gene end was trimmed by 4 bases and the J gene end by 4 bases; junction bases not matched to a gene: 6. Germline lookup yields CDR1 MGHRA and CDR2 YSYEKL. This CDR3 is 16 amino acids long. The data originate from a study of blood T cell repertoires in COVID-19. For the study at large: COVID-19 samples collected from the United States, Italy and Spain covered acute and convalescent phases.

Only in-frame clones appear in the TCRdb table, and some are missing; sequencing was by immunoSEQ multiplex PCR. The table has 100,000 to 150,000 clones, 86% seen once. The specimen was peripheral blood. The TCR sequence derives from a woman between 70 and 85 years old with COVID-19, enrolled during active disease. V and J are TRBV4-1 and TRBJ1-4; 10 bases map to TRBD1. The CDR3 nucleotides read TGCGCCAGCAGCCCGACAGGGGGCGCAAGTAATGAAAAACTGTTTTTT. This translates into CASSPTGGASNEKLFF.